This T cell receptor (beta chain) is from a study of graft-versus-host responses after intestinal transplantation. Data came from immunoSEQ multiplex PCR; TCRdb stores just in-frame clones and leaves some out. The sample records roughly 90,000 clones, about 88% being singletons. On this clone: Its antigen is unidentified.

The junction had 13 bases not matched to a gene; V was cut back by 5 bases and J by 0 bases. The germline V gene encodes CDR1 LNHDA and CDR2 SQIVND (reference sequence). This CDR3 region has 18 residues. The source of this sequence is a human donor who was the organ donor for an intestinal transplant. Sequences were derived from unstimulated CD4+ T cells sorted from spleen or lymph node cells, sampled before transplant. The chain couples TRBV19 to TRBJ1-5; 7 bases are shared with TRBD1. The CDR3, as DNA: TGTGCCAGTAGTCCTCGCCGGGACAGAACTTATAGCAATCAGCCCCAGCATTTT. Protein: CASSPRRDRTYSNQPQHF.